These T cell receptor beta chains were read from a single sample in a study of graft-versus-host responses after intestinal transplantation. Libraries were prepared by immunoSEQ multiplex PCR; TCRdb keeps only in-frame clonotypes and omits some of them. The sample yields some 4,400 clones, about a quarter seen once. Material: alloreactive CD4+ T cells from a mixed lymphocyte reaction culture, obtained before intestinal transplant. All receptors derive from a human patient who received an intestinal transplant. Both conserved end residues are part of each CDR3. D genes are given only for firm matches. Clone size is given for some rows only: seen once, a few or many times, or a class if the clone is expanded.

CDR3nt: TGTGCCAGCAGCTTAGGCCGGACGGGGAACACCGGGGAGCTGTTTTTT
CDR3aa: CASSLGRTGNTGELFF
abundance: few
v_gene: TRBV11-3
j_gene: TRBJ2-2
d_gene: -

CDR3nt: TGTGCCAGCAGACAACCACAGGGATTCAATTCACCCCTCCACTTT
CDR3aa: CASRQPQGFNSPLHF
abundance: -
v_gene: TRBV6-6
j_gene: TRBJ1-6
d_gene: -

CDR3nt: TGTGCCAGCAGCTTCGGGACAACTAACTATGGCTACACCTTC
CDR3aa: CASSFGTTNYGYTF
abundance: -
v_gene: TRBV7-2
j_gene: TRBJ1-2
d_gene: -

CDR3nt: TGTGCCAGCAGTTCCCGGGGGGTCGTCTACGAGCAGTACTTC
CDR3aa: CASSSRGVVYEQYF
abundance: -
v_gene: TRBV27
j_gene: TRBJ2-7
d_gene: TRBD2

CDR3nt: TGTGCCAGCACCCCGGGGAGCGGCTCCTACGAGCAGTACTTC
CDR3aa: CASTPGSGSYEQYF
abundance: -
v_gene: TRBV6-6
j_gene: TRBJ2-7
d_gene: -

CDR3nt: TGTGCCAGCAGTTCACTTAGTGGGGTCACAGATACGCAGTATTTT
CDR3aa: CASSSLSGVTDTQYF
abundance: large
v_gene: TRBV27
j_gene: TRBJ2-3
d_gene: -

CDR3nt: TGTGCCAGCAGTGAGGCGGACAGGGAGACTGAAGCTTTCTTT
CDR3aa: CASSEADRETEAFF
abundance: -
v_gene: TRBV2
j_gene: TRBJ1-1
d_gene: TRBD1

CDR3nt: TGTGCCAGCAGTCCTCAAATAACACCCGGGACTTTC
CDR3aa: CASSPQITPGTF
abundance: -
v_gene: TRBV6-6
j_gene: TRBJ2-6
d_gene: -

CDR3nt: TGTGCCACCAGCAGAGGGGGACTAGCGAAGGAGACCCAGTACTTC
CDR3aa: CATSRGGLAKETQYF
abundance: few
v_gene: TRBV15
j_gene: TRBJ2-5
d_gene: TRBD2

CDR3nt: TGTGCCAGCAGTTACTCGTGGGCAGGGGGGGGCAATCAGCCCCAGCATTTT
CDR3aa: CASSYSWAGGGNQPQHF
abundance: -
v_gene: TRBV6-8
j_gene: TRBJ1-5
d_gene: TRBD1

CDR3nt: TGTGCCAGCAGCTCGCGGGTGGGGTATGTAACTGAAGCTTTCTTT
CDR3aa: CASSSRVGYVTEAFF
abundance: -
v_gene: TRBV6-5
j_gene: TRBJ1-1
d_gene: -

CDR3nt: TGTGCCAGCAGCTTAGGACACTCTGGAAACACCATATATTTT
CDR3aa: CASSLGHSGNTIYF
abundance: -
v_gene: TRBV13
j_gene: TRBJ1-3
d_gene: -

CDR3nt: TGTGCCAGCAGCTTGACAGTGAACACTGAAGCTTTCTTT
CDR3aa: CASSLTVNTEAFF
abundance: medium-sized
v_gene: TRBV11-3
j_gene: TRBJ1-1
d_gene: -

CDR3nt: TGTGCCAGCAGCGCTCGGGGGGGTTCAACCGAGCAGTACTTC
CDR3aa: CASSARGGSTEQYF
abundance: -
v_gene: TRBV7-2
j_gene: TRBJ2-7
d_gene: TRBD2

CDR3nt: TGTGCTAGCAGCTTAGGGACCGCAGATACGCAGTATTTT
CDR3aa: CASSLGTADTQYF
abundance: few
v_gene: TRBV7-7
j_gene: TRBJ2-3
d_gene: -

CDR3nt: TGTGCCAGTAGTATAGCCAGCCCGCGCCAAGAGACCCAGTACTTC
CDR3aa: CASSIASPRQETQYF
abundance: few
v_gene: TRBV19
j_gene: TRBJ2-5
d_gene: -

CDR3nt: TGTGCCAGCTCACCACCGAGGAGCATGAACACTGAAGCTTTCTTT
CDR3aa: CASSPPRSMNTEAFF
abundance: large
v_gene: TRBV18
j_gene: TRBJ1-1
d_gene: -

CDR3nt: TGTGCCAGCAGCTTCCTAGCGGGGCCGTACAATGAGCAGTTCTTC
CDR3aa: CASSFLAGPYNEQFF
abundance: few
v_gene: TRBV11-3
j_gene: TRBJ2-1
d_gene: TRBD2

CDR3nt: TGTGCCAGCAGTGAATGGGGGCTAGCGGGAGGTGAGCAGTTCTTC
CDR3aa: CASSEWGLAGGEQFF
abundance: large
v_gene: TRBV2
j_gene: TRBJ2-1
d_gene: TRBD2

CDR3nt: TGTGCCAGCAGCTTGGGACGGGGGGTGTACAATGAGCAGTTCTTC
CDR3aa: CASSLGRGVYNEQFF
abundance: -
v_gene: TRBV11-2
j_gene: TRBJ2-1
d_gene: TRBD2

CDR3nt: TGCGCCCGCAGCCTTGGGCCCCGGGGGGGCCGAGAGACCCAGTACTTC
CDR3aa: CARSLGPRGGRETQYF
abundance: few
v_gene: TRBV4-1
j_gene: TRBJ2-5
d_gene: TRBD2

CDR3nt: TGTGCCAGCAGTGAAGATCGGGGGGGCTACACCTTC
CDR3aa: CASSEDRGGYTF
abundance: -
v_gene: TRBV2
j_gene: TRBJ1-2
d_gene: -

CDR3nt: TGTGCCAGCAGTGAAGCGCTAGTAGGGTTCACAGATACGCAGTATTTT
CDR3aa: CASSEALVGFTDTQYF
abundance: -
v_gene: TRBV2
j_gene: TRBJ2-3
d_gene: -

CDR3nt: TGTGCCAGCAGCCCGGACGCCTACGAGCAGTACTTC
CDR3aa: CASSPDAYEQYF
abundance: few
v_gene: TRBV7-3
j_gene: TRBJ2-7
d_gene: -

CDR3nt: TGTGCCAGCAGCGTACGGACAGTCAATTCACCCCTCCACTTT
CDR3aa: CASSVRTVNSPLHF
abundance: once
v_gene: TRBV9
j_gene: TRBJ1-6
d_gene: -

CDR3nt: TGCGCCAGCAGCTGGGGGGACAGGGTGGGTCAGCCCCAGCATTTT
CDR3aa: CASSWGDRVGQPQHF
abundance: -
v_gene: TRBV5-1
j_gene: TRBJ1-5
d_gene: TRBD1

CDR3nt: TGCGCCAGCAGCCTAGGCGTGAGGCGTAAAGAGACCCAGTACTTC
CDR3aa: CASSLGVRRKETQYF
abundance: -
v_gene: TRBV4-1
j_gene: TRBJ2-5
d_gene: -

CDR3nt: TGTGCCAGTAGTTTGACAGGGCTCCCTAACTATGGCTACACCTTC
CDR3aa: CASSLTGLPNYGYTF
abundance: -
v_gene: TRBV19
j_gene: TRBJ1-2
d_gene: TRBD1

CDR3nt: TGTGCCAGCAGGGCAGGGGACTCTGGGGCCAACGTCCTGACTTTC
CDR3aa: CASRAGDSGANVLTF
abundance: large
v_gene: TRBV2
j_gene: TRBJ2-6
d_gene: -

CDR3nt: TGTGCCAGCAGCGTGACAGGGGGAAGGGCCGGGGAGCTGTTTTTT
CDR3aa: CASSVTGGRAGELFF
abundance: few
v_gene: TRBV11-1
j_gene: TRBJ2-2
d_gene: TRBD1

CDR3nt: TGTGCCAGCAGCTCGGGGGCAACTAATGAAAAACTGTTTTTT
CDR3aa: CASSSGATNEKLFF
abundance: medium-sized
v_gene: TRBV5-6
j_gene: TRBJ1-4
d_gene: -

CDR3nt: TGTGCCAGCCGGCCTAGCGGGCGTCAAGAGACCCAGTACTTC
CDR3aa: CASRPSGRQETQYF
abundance: medium-sized
v_gene: TRBV6-6
j_gene: TRBJ2-5
d_gene: TRBD2

CDR3nt: TGTGCCAGCTCACCGCGACAGGGGCCTAACCACTCTGGGGCCAACGTCCTGACTTTC
CDR3aa: CASSPRQGPNHSGANVLTF
abundance: medium-sized
v_gene: TRBV18
j_gene: TRBJ2-6
d_gene: TRBD1

CDR3nt: TGTGCCAGCAGTTACGGCAGACGGGGGGCCTATGGCTACACCTTC
CDR3aa: CASSYGRRGAYGYTF
abundance: medium-sized
v_gene: TRBV6-6
j_gene: TRBJ1-2
d_gene: -

CDR3nt: TGTGCCAGCAGACGTGGTGCCGGTCAAGAGACCCAGTACTTC
CDR3aa: CASRRGAGQETQYF
abundance: large
v_gene: TRBV6-6
j_gene: TRBJ2-5
d_gene: -

CDR3nt: TGTGCCAGCAGGTCTACCTCCGCTAGCACAGATACGCAGTATTTT
CDR3aa: CASRSTSASTDTQYF
abundance: -
v_gene: TRBV6-6
j_gene: TRBJ2-3
d_gene: -

CDR3nt: TGTGCCAGCAGCTTATCAGGGCAGGGGGAGACCCAGTACTTC
CDR3aa: CASSLSGQGETQYF
abundance: few
v_gene: TRBV7-6
j_gene: TRBJ2-5
d_gene: -

CDR3nt: TGTGCCAGCAGTTACGGGTTCCGGCCTTCACCCCTCCACTTT
CDR3aa: CASSYGFRPSPLHF
abundance: few
v_gene: TRBV6-8
j_gene: TRBJ1-6
d_gene: -

CDR3nt: TGTGCCAGCAGTGCTTGGGAATCGAGGAATCAGCCCCAGCATTTT
CDR3aa: CASSAWESRNQPQHF
abundance: -
v_gene: TRBV6-5
j_gene: TRBJ1-5
d_gene: -

CDR3nt: TGCAGCATTGCATCACAGGGAGGCGGCGACGAGCAGTACTTC
CDR3aa: CSIASQGGGDEQYF
abundance: -
v_gene: TRBV29-1
j_gene: TRBJ2-7
d_gene: -

CDR3nt: TGTGCCAGCAGTTCGGGGGCCGGCTATGGCTACACCTTC
CDR3aa: CASSSGAGYGYTF
abundance: medium-sized
v_gene: TRBV6-5
j_gene: TRBJ1-2
d_gene: -

CDR3nt: TGTGCCAGCAGCTCACCCCCGACAGTATCCTGGGGAGAGACCCAGTACTTC
CDR3aa: CASSSPPTVSWGETQYF
abundance: -
v_gene: TRBV7-9
j_gene: TRBJ2-5
d_gene: -

CDR3nt: TGTGCCAGCAGACCCGGAGGAACTGAAGCTTTCTTT
CDR3aa: CASRPGGTEAFF
abundance: -
v_gene: TRBV6-5
j_gene: TRBJ1-1
d_gene: -

CDR3nt: TGTGCCAGCAGCTTAGTCAACCGGGACAGGGGGTGTTCACCCCTCCACTTT
CDR3aa: CASSLVNRDRGCSPLHF
abundance: -
v_gene: TRBV7-9
j_gene: TRBJ1-6
d_gene: TRBD1

CDR3nt: TGTGCCAGCAGCTTACAGGGCAATCAGCCCCAGCATTTT
CDR3aa: CASSLQGNQPQHF
abundance: medium-sized
v_gene: TRBV7-6
j_gene: TRBJ1-5
d_gene: -

CDR3nt: TGTGCCAGCAGCTTAGCGGCGGGAGATGCTGAGCAGTTCTTC
CDR3aa: CASSLAAGDAEQFF
abundance: few
v_gene: TRBV11-3
j_gene: TRBJ2-1
d_gene: TRBD2

CDR3nt: TGTGCCAGCTCACCGGAGAGACAGTATAATGAGCAGTTCTTC
CDR3aa: CASSPERQYNEQFF
abundance: -
v_gene: TRBV18
j_gene: TRBJ2-1
d_gene: -